The 2 T cell receptor beta chains given below trace back to one sample, sequenced in a study of blood T cell repertoires in COVID-19. Profiled with immunoSEQ multiplex PCR; TCRdb holds only in-frame clones, not every one. Among some 490,000 clones, approximately 85% were seen once, and the ten largest hold 3.2%. The specimen was peripheral blood. Receptor source: a human donor in a cohort sampled during active COVID-19.

This chain connects TRBV29-1 to TRBJ1-4; no firm D call. The ends were cut back, 6 bases at V and 16 bases at J, with 18 bases in the middle. Germline CDR1 and CDR2: SQVTM and ANQGSEA. The CDR3 contains 11 residues. This CDR3 is CSVIQDVVRFF. The CDR3 coding sequence is TGCAGCGTGATCCAAGATGTAGTAAGGTTTTTT.

A single count supports this clone. V usage is TRBV6-6 and J usage is TRBJ1-5, with TRBD1 matching 8 bases. This CDR3 comprises 18 residues. The V segment lost 5 bases and the J segment 0 bases; nucleotides outside the gene matches: 12. The germline CDR1 and CDR2 sequences are MNHNY and SVGAGI (reference sequence). CDR3 region: CASSLTVTGANSNQPQHF. For the CDR3, the DNA is TGTGCCAGCAGTCTCACCGTGACAGGGGCTAATAGCAATCAGCCCCAGCATTTT.